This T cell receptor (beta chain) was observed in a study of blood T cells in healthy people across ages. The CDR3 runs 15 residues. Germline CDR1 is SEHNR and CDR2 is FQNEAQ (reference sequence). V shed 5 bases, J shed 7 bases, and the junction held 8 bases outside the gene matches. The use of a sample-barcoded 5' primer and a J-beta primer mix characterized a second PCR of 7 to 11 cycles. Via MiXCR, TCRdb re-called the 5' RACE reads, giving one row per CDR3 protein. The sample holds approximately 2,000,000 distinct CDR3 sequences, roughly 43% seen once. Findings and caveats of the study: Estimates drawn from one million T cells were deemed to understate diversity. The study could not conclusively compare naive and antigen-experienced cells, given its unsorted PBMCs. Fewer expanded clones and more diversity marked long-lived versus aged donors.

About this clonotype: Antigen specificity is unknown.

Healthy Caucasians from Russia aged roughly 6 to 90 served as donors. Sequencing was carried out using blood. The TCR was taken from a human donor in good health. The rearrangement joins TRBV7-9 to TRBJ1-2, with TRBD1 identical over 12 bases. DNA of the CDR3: TGTGCCAGCAGCCCATGGGACAGGGGGCAAGCTGGCTACACCTTC. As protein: CASSPWDRGQAGYTF.